Shown below are 8 T cell receptor beta chains from a single sample sequenced in a study of T cells expressing NK-cell markers. Using the 5' RACE reads, TCRdb records one entry per CDR3 protein without DNA. This sample contains about 150,000 distinct CDR3 sequences. Sequencing was done on a sample of blood T cells: a sorted CD56 or NKG2C T cell subset, CD4+ or CD8+ T cells, or bulk PBMC T cells (not recorded which). These TCRs come from a woman between 50 and 59 years old in good health.

The rearrangement uses TRBV29-1 and TRBJ2-2; lacking DNA, the TRBD2 call made by TCRdb goes unchecked. Germline-derived CDR1 and CDR2 are SQVTM and ANQGSEA. This CDR3 region has 16 residues. CDR3 sequence reads: CSVPGLAGSNTGELFF.

V is TRBV7-8 and J is TRBJ2-3; TCRdb indicates TRBD2, and absent DNA this call remains unverified. The CDR3 is 16 amino acids. Germline CDR1 reads SGHVS; CDR2 reads FQNEAQ. CDR3 sequence reads: CASSTPSGRVTDTQYF.

The chain employs TRBV11-3 and TRBJ1-1. The CDR3 totals 13 residues. CDR1 is SGHNT and CDR2 is YENEEA in the germline V gene. CDR3 protein: CASSLYENTEAFF.

The chain uses TRBV10-3 and TRBJ2-1; TCRdb lists TRBD1, though no DNA is available to test this call. CDR3 size: 16 residues. The germline V gene has CDR1 ENHRY and CDR2 SYGVKD. CDR3 region: CAISESGRLKNNEQFF.

The chain couples TRBV5-1 to TRBJ2-1; TCRdb picks TRBD1, but there is no DNA to check that call. Germline CDR1 is SGHRS and CDR2 is YFSETQ. The CDR3 runs 13 residues. The CDR3 protein is CASSPPGNNEQFF. The variable domain in full, completed from reference TRBV5-1 and TRBJ2-1, reads KAGVTQTPRYLIKTRGQQVTLSCSPISGHRSVSWYQQTPGQGLQFLFEYFSETQRNKGNFPGRFSGRQFSNSRSEMNVSTLELGDSALYLCASSPPGNNEQFFGPGTRLTVL.

The chain employs TRBV29-1 and TRBJ1-1; lacking DNA, the TRBD1 call made by TCRdb goes unchecked. Germline V lookup: CDR1 SQVTM, CDR2 ANQGSEA. This CDR3 region has 14 residues. The CDR3 loop reads CSVVGSRGPSEAFF.

This rearrangement joins TRBV12-3 or TRBV12-4 to TRBJ2-1; TCRdb's assignment of TRBD1 cannot be checked, as there is no DNA. The CDR3 length is 13 residues. The CDR3 loop reads CASSLWDTTEQFF.

The chain couples TRBV6-5 to TRBJ2-7; TCRdb's D call of TRBD1 is untestable without DNA. CDR3 length equals 15 residues. Germline values: CDR1 MNHEY, CDR2 SVGAGI. This CDR3 is CASSPGQLGFYEQYF.